This T cell receptor (beta chain) came from a study of glioma-infiltrating T cells. As regards this clonotype: Antigen unknown.

Notes on the study in general: Gliomas, especially low-grade, showed above-expected tissue-blood divergence; non-neoplastic patients showed below. CDR3 overlap between tissue and blood was very small.

The CDR3 contains 15 residues. The germline CDR1 and CDR2 sequences are LGHNT and FRNRAP. Trimming cost V 5 bases and J 9 bases; bases outside gene matches: 13. Using RNA template, CDR3s of TCR alpha and beta were amplified with iRepertoire arm-PCR. TCRdb used MiXCR to reprocess the multiplex PCR reads, holding one entry per CDR3 protein. The profile shows around 100,000 distinct CDR3 sequences, less than 30% of them singletons. The chain joins TRBV12-5 to TRBJ2-1; 7 bases agree with TRBD2. The receptor comes from a human donor with low-grade glioma or glioblastoma, undergoing nonglioma brain surgery, or in good health (not recorded which). The sequencing sample was made of glioma tissue, nonneoplastic brain tissue, or PBMCs (not recorded which). The CDR3: CASGLSRAGEGEQFF. CDR3 nucleotide sequence: TGTGCTAGTGGTCTCTCCAGGGCGGGGGAAGGTGAGCAGTTCTTC.